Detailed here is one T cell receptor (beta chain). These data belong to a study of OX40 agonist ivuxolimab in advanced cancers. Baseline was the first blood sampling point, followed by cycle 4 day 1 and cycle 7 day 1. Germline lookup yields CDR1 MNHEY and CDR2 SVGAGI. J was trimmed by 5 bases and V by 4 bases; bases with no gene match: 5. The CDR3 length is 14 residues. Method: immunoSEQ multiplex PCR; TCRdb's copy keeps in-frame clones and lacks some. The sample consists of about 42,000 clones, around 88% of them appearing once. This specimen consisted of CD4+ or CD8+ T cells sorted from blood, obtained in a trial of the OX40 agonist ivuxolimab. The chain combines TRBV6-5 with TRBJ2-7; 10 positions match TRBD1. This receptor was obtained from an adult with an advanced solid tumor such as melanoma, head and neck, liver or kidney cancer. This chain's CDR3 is CASSLPGQGNEQYF. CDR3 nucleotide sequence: TGTGCCAGCAGTTTACCGGGACAGGGGAACGAGCAGTACTTC.